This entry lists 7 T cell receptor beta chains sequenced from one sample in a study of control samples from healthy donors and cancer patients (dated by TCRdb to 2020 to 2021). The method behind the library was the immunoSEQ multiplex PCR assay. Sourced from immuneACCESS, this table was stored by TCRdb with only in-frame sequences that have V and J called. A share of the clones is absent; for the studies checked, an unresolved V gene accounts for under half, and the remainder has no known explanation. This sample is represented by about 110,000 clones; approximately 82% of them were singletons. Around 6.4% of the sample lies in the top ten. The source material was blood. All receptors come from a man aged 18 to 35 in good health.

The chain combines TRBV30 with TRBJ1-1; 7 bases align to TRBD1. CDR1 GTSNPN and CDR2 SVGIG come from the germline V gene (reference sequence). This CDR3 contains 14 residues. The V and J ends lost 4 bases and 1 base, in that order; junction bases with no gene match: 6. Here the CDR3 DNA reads TGTGCCTGGATCGCGACAGGGCGGAACACTGAAGCTTTCTTT. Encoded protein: CAWIATGRNTEAFF.

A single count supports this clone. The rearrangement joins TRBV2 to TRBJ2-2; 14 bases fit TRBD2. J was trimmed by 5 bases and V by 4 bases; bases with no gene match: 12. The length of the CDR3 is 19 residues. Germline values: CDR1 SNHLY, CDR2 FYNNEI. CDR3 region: CASSGTSGGLWARTGELFF. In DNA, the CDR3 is TGTGCCAGCAGTGGGACTAGCGGGGGGTTATGGGCCCGTACCGGGGAGCTGTTTTTT.

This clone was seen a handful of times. The CDR3 bases are TGTGCCAGCAGTGATTACGGGACCGAGTATGGCTACACCTTC. Translating gives CASSDYGTEYGYTF. V usage is TRBV2 and J usage is TRBJ1-2, with D perhaps TRBD1 (5 bases). Germline CDR1 is SNHLY and CDR2 is FYNNEI. CDR3 length: 14 amino acids. V shed 3 bases and J shed 5 bases, with 13 bases lying between them.

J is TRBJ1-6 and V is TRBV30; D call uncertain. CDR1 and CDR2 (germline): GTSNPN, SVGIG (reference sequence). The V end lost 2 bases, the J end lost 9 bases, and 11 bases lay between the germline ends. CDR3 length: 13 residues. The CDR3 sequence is CAWSSLGGSPLHF. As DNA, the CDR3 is TGTGCCTGGAGTTCACTAGGTGGTTCACCCCTCCACTTT.

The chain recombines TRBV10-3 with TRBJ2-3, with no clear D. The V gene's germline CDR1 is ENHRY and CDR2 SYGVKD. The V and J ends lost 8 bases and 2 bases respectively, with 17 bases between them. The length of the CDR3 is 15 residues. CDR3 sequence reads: CAISGVAQNTDTQYF. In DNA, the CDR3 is TGTGCCATCTCTGGGGTTGCCCAAAACACAGATACGCAGTATTTT.

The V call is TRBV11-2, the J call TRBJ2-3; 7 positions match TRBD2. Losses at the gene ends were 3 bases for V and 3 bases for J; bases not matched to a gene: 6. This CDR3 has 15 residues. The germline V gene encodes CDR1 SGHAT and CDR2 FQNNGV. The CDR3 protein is CASSFRASGTDTQYF. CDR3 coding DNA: TGTGCCAGCAGCTTCCGGGCTAGCGGTACAGATACGCAGTATTTT.

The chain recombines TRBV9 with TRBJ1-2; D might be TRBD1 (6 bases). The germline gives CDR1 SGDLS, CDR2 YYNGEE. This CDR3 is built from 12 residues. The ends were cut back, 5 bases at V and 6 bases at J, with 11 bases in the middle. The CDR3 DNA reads TGTGCCAGCAGTTCAGGGGAAAATGGCTACACCTTC. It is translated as CASSSGENGYTF. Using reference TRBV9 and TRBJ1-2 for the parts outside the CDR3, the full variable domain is DSGVTQTPKHLITATGQRVTLRCSPRSGDLSVYWYQQSLDQGLQFLIQYYNGEERAKGNILERFSAQQFPDLHSELNLSSLELGDSALYFCASSSGENGYTFGSGTRLTVV.